This T cell receptor beta chain is drawn from a study of blood T cell repertoires in COVID-19. Study information: Some COVID-19 samples were acute and others convalescent; all came from the United States, Italy and Spain. Nucleic acid was either cDNA or gDNA, and it came from T cells, B-cell-depleted T cells, or PBMCs.

Per the germline V gene, CDR1 is ENHRY and CDR2 is SYGVKD. The CDR3 has 14 residues. V lost 10 bases to trimming and J lost 7 bases, with 20 bases between them. Original analysis: Researchers report that nucleated cell counts were estimated from reference gene primer amplification. Repertoires were generated with immunoSEQ multiplex PCR, while TCRdb's copy carries only in-frame clones and drops some. V and J calls and clone size are given by that table; D and trimming were obtained from the DNA. The data contain 65,000 to 85,000 clones, about 80% of them seen just once; the ten biggest clones take up 5% to 6%. This clone was observed a handful of times.

The source is a man in his fifties with active or convalescent COVID-19. Specimen: peripheral blood. The V call is TRBV10-3, the J call TRBJ1-5, with a tentative D call TRBD1 (6 bases). Here the CDR3 DNA reads TGTGCCACCGGGCCCGGGGGGCTCGTACAGCCCCAGCATTTT. As protein: CATGPGGLVQPQHF.